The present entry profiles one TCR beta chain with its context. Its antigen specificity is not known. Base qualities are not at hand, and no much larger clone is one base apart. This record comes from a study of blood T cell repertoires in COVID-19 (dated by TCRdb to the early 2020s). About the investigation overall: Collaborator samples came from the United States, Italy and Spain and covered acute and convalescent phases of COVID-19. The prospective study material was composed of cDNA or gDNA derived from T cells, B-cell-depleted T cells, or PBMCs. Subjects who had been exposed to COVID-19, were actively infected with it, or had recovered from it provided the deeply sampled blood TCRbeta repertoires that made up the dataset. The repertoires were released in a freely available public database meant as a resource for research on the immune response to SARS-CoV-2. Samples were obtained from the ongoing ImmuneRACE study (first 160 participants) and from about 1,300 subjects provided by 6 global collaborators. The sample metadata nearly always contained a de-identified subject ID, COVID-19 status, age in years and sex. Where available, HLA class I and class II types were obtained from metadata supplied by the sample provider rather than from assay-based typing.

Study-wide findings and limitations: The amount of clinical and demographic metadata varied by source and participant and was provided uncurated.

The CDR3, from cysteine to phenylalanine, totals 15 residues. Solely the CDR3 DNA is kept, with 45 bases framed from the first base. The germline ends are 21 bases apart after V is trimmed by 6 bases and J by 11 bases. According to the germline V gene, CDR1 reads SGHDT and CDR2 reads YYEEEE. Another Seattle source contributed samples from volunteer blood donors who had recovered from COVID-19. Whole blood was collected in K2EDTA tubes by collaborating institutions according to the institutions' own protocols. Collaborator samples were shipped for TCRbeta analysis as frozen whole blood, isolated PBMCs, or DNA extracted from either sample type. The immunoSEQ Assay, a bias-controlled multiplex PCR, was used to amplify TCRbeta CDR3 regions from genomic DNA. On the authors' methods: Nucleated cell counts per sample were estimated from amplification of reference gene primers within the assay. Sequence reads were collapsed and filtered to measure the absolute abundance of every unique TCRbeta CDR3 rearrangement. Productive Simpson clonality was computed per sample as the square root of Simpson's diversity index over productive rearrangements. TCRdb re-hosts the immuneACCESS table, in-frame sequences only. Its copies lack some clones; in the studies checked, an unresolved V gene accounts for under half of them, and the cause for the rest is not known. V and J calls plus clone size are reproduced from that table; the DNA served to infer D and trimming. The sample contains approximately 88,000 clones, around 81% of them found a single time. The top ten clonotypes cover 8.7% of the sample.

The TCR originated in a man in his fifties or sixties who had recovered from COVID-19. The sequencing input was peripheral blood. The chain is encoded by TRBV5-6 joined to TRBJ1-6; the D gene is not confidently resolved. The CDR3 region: CASILLGEQRTPLHF. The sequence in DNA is TGTGCCAGCATTCTCCTCGGGGAGCAAAGGACACCCCTCCACTTT.